These 21 T cell receptor beta chains were sequenced from one sample in a study of blood T cells in healthy people across ages. Combining a sample-barcoded 5' primer with a J-beta primer mix, a second PCR ran for 7 to 11 cycles. A single record per CDR3 protein comes from TCRdb applying MiXCR to the 5' RACE reads. The table shows around 650,000 distinct CDR3 sequences, with roughly 43% occurring only once. Sequencing used blood. The receptors derive from a man at least 80 years old in good health.

The V gene is TRBV15, the J gene TRBJ2-3; tentatively, D is TRBD1 or TRBD2 (7 bases each). Germline assignment: CDR1 LNHNV and CDR2 YYDKDF (reference sequence). The V gene lost 3 bases and the J gene lost 1 base, with 14 bases spanning the gap. This CDR3 spans 16 amino acids. Here the CDR3 reads CATSSPRGGGTDTQYF. CDR3 DNA: TGTGCCACCAGCAGCCCCAGGGGGGGTGGCACAGATACGCAGTATTTT.

On this clonotype: At one end the junction does not follow the germline gene, possibly because of a read error. The chain employs TRBV6-2 or TRBV6-3 and TRBJ2-1, with no clear D. Germline V lookup: CDR1 MNHEY, CDR2 SVGEGT. This CDR3 region has 15 residues. CDR3 bases: TGTGCCAGCAGTAGACTTGGCAGCTCCTACAATGAGCGGTTCTTC. Encoded protein: CASSRLGSSYNERFF.

This chain uses TRBV4-3 with TRBJ2-1; unclear D gene. V shed 0 bases and J shed 9 bases, with 9 bases lying between them. The CDR3 contains 13 residues. Germline CDR1 reads LGHNA; CDR2 reads YSLEER. CDR3 sequence: CASSQDRATEQFF. The CDR3 nucleotides are TGCGCCAGCAGCCAAGACCGGGCGACTGAGCAGTTCTTC.

This clonotype has a count of ten or more. This chain joins TRBV15 and TRBJ2-7; no firm D call. This CDR3 is built from 13 residues. Per germline, CDR1 LNHNV and CDR2 YYDKDF (reference sequence). Deletions cut 1 base from V and 0 bases from J, with 4 bases between. The CDR3 sequence: CATSRGSSYEQYF. DNA for the CDR3: TGTGCCACCAGCAGAGGAAGCTCCTACGAGCAGTACTTC.

The chain carries TRBV10-1 and TRBJ2-5; D gene uncertain. V lost 0 bases and J lost 4, with 9 bases in between. The CDR3 is made up of 14 amino acids. The germline V gene encodes CDR1 WNHNN and CDR2 SYGVQD (reference sequence). Here the CDR3 reads CASSESGIPETQYF. DNA for the CDR3: TGCGCCAGCAGTGAGTCTGGGATACCAGAGACCCAGTACTTC.

A single count supports this clonotype. The rearrangement joins TRBV12-3 or TRBV12-4 to TRBJ2-1; D ambiguous. This CDR3 is 12 amino acids long. The V end lost 6 bases, the J end lost 9 bases, and 12 bases lay between the germline ends. CDR3 in amino acids: CASSDWAAEQFF. The CDR3, as DNA: TGTGCCAGCAGCGACTGGGCTGCTGAGCAGTTCTTC.

This clonotype was seen at least ten times. V usage is TRBV11-2 and J usage is TRBJ1-1; no firm D call. CDR3 size: 14 residues. CDR1 and CDR2 (germline): SGHAT, FQNNGV. V shed 5 bases and J shed 1 base, with 11 bases lying between them. CDR3: CASSPDGRNTEAFF. The DNA of the CDR3 is TGTGCCAGCAGCCCGGACGGACGGAACACTGAAGCTTTCTTT.

This clonotype was recorded at least ten times. The V and J genes are TRBV7-8 and TRBJ2-3, with 7 bases lining up with TRBD2. V lost 9 bases to trimming and J lost 5 bases; unmatched junction nucleotides: 11. The CDR3 contains 14 residues. CDR1 is SGHVS and CDR2 is FQNEAQ in the germline V gene. The CDR3 is CASRGPGTKDTQYF. Written as DNA, the CDR3 is TGTGCCAGTCGTGGACCCGGGACTAAAGATACGCAGTATTTT.

The chain has TRBV4-3 and TRBJ2-7; D call uncertain. The CDR3 spans 15 residues. Germline V CDR1 and CDR2: LGHNA, YSLEER. V lost 0 bases, J lost 2 bases, and 11 bases lay in between. For the CDR3, the DNA is TGCGCCAGCAGCCAAGATGACACAGCCACCTACGAGCAGTACTTC. It is translated as CASSQDDTATYEQYF.

The chain recombines TRBV4-2 with TRBJ2-4; 7 bases are shared with TRBD1. Losses at the gene ends were 2 bases for V and 1 base for J; bases not matched to a gene: 14. This CDR3 is 19 amino acids long. CDR1 is LGHNA and CDR2 is YNFKEQ in the germline V gene. The CDR3, as DNA: TGTGCCAGCAGCCAAAACACCAATACAGGGGTCGGGGCCAAAAACATTCAGTACTTC. Amino acids: CASSQNTNTGVGAKNIQYF.

To note about this clonotype: One end of the junction fails to match germline, which may point to a read error. The genes are TRBV6-2 or TRBV6-3 and TRBJ2-7; weak D call: TRBD1 (5 bases). The J call may be faulty, since TRBJ2-5 better matches the DNA end. The CDR3 has 14 residues. Germline V gene data show CDR1 as MNHEY and CDR2 as SVGEGT. The DNA of the CDR3 is TGTGCCAGCCGTAAGAACCAGGGTCAAGGGACCCAGTACTTC. It specifies CASRKNQGQGTQYF.

This clonotype has more than one count but fewer than ten. This chain joins TRBV18 and TRBJ2-5; D perhaps matches TRBD1 (5 bases). CDR1 and CDR2 (germline): KGHSH, LQKENI. The CDR3 consists of 15 residues. Trimming removed 2 bases from V and 1 base from J, with 11 bases in between. The CDR3 DNA follows: TGTGCCAGCTCACCATGGCGACAGCTCCAAGAGACCCAGTACTTC. Translated, it gives CASSPWRQLQETQYF.

V gene TRBV7-9 combines with J gene TRBJ2-5; D gene uncertain. Trimming pared 5 bases from V and 2 bases from J, leaving 12 bases between. The CDR3 is 14 amino acids. Germline assignment: CDR1 SEHNR and CDR2 FQNEAQ (reference sequence). The CDR3 DNA follows: TGTGCCAGCAGCCCCTTGGGCTTACAAGAGACCCAGTACTTC. It is translated as CASSPLGLQETQYF. Combining the CDR3 with reference TRBV7-9 and TRBJ2-5 gives the whole variable domain DTGVSQNPRHKITKRGQNVTFRCDPISEHNRLYWYRQTLGQGPEFLTYFQNEAQLEKSRLLSDRFSAERPKGSFSTLEIQRTEQGDSAMYLCASSPLGLQETQYFGPGTRLLVL.

The chain joins TRBV7-2 to TRBJ2-7, with 7 positions matching TRBD1. Germline V CDR1 and CDR2: SGHTA, FQGNSA. With 5 bases clipped from V and 7 bases from J, the junction kept 14 bases outside the gene matches. The CDR3 contains 15 residues. The CDR3, as DNA: TGTGCCAGCAGCCCCGGGACAGCCGGGTACAATGAGCAGTACTTC. It yields the protein CASSPGTAGYNEQYF.

This clonotype was seen only a few times. The V call is TRBV6-1, the J call TRBJ2-3; 8 bases match TRBD1. The CDR3 extends over 16 amino acids. V shed 8 bases and J 2 bases; nucleotides not matched to a gene: 12. Per germline, CDR1 MNHNS and CDR2 SASEGT. CDR3: CASRQGQAIPTDTQYF. CDR3 coding DNA: TGTGCCAGCCGCCAGGGACAGGCCATACCCACAGATACGCAGTATTTT.

This clonotype was seen more than once but under ten times. A clone one base away is much larger, so this may be a read error. The gene calls are TRBV20-1 and TRBJ2-7; the match to TRBD2 covers 9 bases. CDR3 length: 14 amino acids. The V gene's germline CDR1 is DFQATT and CDR2 SNEGSKA (reference sequence). Trimming removed 5 bases from V and 5 bases from J; junction bases left unmatched: 10. The CDR3 sequence is CSALPRAGGDEQYF. In DNA form, the CDR3 reads TGCAGTGCTCTTCCACGAGCGGGGGGCGACGAGCAGTACTTC.

This clonotype was seen a handful of times. The chain combines TRBV20-1 with TRBJ2-3; D possibly corresponds to TRBD1 (6 bases). Germline lookup yields CDR1 DFQATT and CDR2 SNEGSKA (reference sequence). The CDR3 totals 12 residues. V was pared by 3 bases and J by 5 bases, with 9 bases between. CDR3 in amino acids: CSASAGVDTQYF. For the CDR3, the DNA is TGCAGTGCTAGTGCAGGGGTAGATACGCAGTATTTT.

The sample holds one count of this clonotype. The V and J genes are TRBV5-4 and TRBJ2-1; 8 bases fit TRBD2. The trim removed 4 bases at V and 7 bases at J, leaving 7 bases unmatched. Germline values: CDR1 SGHNT, CDR2 YYREEE (reference sequence). CDR3 length: 14 residues. CDR3 bases: TGTGCCAGCAGCCCCCGGGGGGGCCGGAATGAGCAGTTCTTC. Residues: CASSPRGGRNEQFF. Together with reference TRBV5-4 and TRBJ2-1, the CDR3 gives the full variable domain: ETGVTQSPTHLIKTRGQQVTLRCSSQSGHNTVSWYQQALGQGPQFIFQYYREEENGRGNFPPRFSGLQFPNYSSELNVNALELDDSALYLCASSPRGGRNEQFFGPGTRLTVL.

V is TRBV4-1 and J is TRBJ1-2; 8 bases fit TRBD1. Germline loops: CDR1 MGHRA, CDR2 YSYEKL. The CDR3 extends over 15 amino acids. With 0 bases clipped from V and 2 bases from J, the junction kept 2 bases outside the gene matches. CDR3 sequence reads: CASSQEPGGNYGYTF. The DNA for the CDR3 is TGCGCCAGCAGCCAAGAACCAGGGGGCAACTATGGCTACACCTTC.

The chain joins TRBV30 to TRBJ2-5; D might be TRBD1 (5 bases). Germline values: CDR1 GTSNPN, CDR2 SVGIG (reference sequence). This CDR3 spans 15 amino acids. The V gene lost 3 bases and the J gene lost 5 bases, with 19 bases spanning the gap. The DNA of the CDR3 is TGTGCCTGGAGCCACAGGATTCCAGGGTCGGAGACCCAGTACTTC. It specifies CAWSHRIPGSETQYF. The complete variable domain, with remaining parts taken from reference TRBV30 and TRBJ2-5, reads SQTIHQWPATLVQPVGSPLSLECTVEGTSNPNLYWYRQAAGRGLQLLFYSVGIGQISSEVPQNLSASRPQDRQFILSSKKLLLSDSGFYLCAWSHRIPGSETQYFGPGTRLLVL.

The V gene is TRBV9, the J gene TRBJ1-6; D gene uncertain. V was pared by 4 bases and J by 10 bases, with 18 bases between. The CDR3 is made up of 15 amino acids. Germline CDR1 and CDR2: SGDLS and YYNGEE. The CDR3 reads CASSRLMGKESPLHF. CDR3 bases: TGTGCCAGCAGCCGATTGATGGGGAAGGAATCACCCCTCCACTTT. Full variable domain (missing parts from reference TRBV9 and TRBJ1-6): DSGVTQTPKHLITATGQRVTLRCSPRSGDLSVYWYQQSLDQGLQFLIQYYNGEERAKGNILERFSAQQFPDLHSELNLSSLELGDSALYFCASSRLMGKESPLHFGNGTRLTVT.